This TCR beta chain was identified during a study of control samples from healthy donors and cancer patients. Trimming removed 5 bases at V and 0 bases at J, with 10 bases between. Germline assignment: CDR1 KGHSH and CDR2 LQKENI. This CDR3 is 14 amino acids long. This clone was seen a few times. Only in-frame clones appear in the TCRdb table, and some are missing; sequencing was by immunoSEQ multiplex PCR. This sample has 85,000 to 100,000 clones, with 85% to 95% found just once. This TCR derives from a man aged 18 to 30 in good health. The sequenced material came from blood. V gene TRBV18 combines with J gene TRBJ1-2; D gene unclear. The chain's CDR3 is CASSRDGPNYGYTF. The CDR3 coding sequence is TGTGCCAGCTCAAGAGACGGACCTAACTATGGCTACACCTTC.